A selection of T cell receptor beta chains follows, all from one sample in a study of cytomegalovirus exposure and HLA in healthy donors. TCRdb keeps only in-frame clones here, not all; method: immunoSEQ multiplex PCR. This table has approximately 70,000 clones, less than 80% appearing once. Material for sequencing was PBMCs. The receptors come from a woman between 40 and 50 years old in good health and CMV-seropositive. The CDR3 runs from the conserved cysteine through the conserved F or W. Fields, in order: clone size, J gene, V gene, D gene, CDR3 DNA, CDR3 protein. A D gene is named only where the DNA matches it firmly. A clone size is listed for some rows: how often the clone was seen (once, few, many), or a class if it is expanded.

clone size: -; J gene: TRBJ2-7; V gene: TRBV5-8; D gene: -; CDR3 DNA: TGTGCCAGCAGCTTGGTTGGACTTTACGAGCAGTACTTC; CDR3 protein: CASSLVGLYEQYF
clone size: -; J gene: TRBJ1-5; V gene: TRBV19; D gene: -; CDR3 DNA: TGTGCCAGTAGTATTCACAGGGCGGTTGGGCAGCCCCAGCATTTT; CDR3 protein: CASSIHRAVGQPQHF
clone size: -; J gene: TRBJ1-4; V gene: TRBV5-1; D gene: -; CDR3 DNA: TGCGCCAGCAGCTCACCGGAAGGGGGTAATGAAAAACTGTTTTTT; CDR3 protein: CASSSPEGGNEKLFF
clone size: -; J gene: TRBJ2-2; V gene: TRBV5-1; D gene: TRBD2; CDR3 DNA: TGCGCCAGCAGCTTAGCGGGGGAGACCGGGGAGCTGTTTTTT; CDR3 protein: CASSLAGETGELFF
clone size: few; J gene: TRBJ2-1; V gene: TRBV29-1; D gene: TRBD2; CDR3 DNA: TGCAGCGTCGTGGGACTAGCCAATGAGCAGTTCTTC; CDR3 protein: CSVVGLANEQFF
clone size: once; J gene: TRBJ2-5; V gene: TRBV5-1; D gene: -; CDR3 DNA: TGCGCCAGCAGTCGGAAGCAGGGGACCCAAGAGACCCAGTACTTC; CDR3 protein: CASSRKQGTQETQYF
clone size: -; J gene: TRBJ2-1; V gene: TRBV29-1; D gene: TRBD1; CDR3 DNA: TGCAGCGTCGTCACCGGGACAGGGGATTTTGGGGAGCAGTTCTTC; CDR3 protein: CSVVTGTGDFGEQFF
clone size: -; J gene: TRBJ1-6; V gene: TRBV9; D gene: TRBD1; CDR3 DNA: TGTGCCAGCAGCGTATCAGGGGGCGATTATTCACCCCTCCACTTT; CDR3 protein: CASSVSGGDYSPLHF
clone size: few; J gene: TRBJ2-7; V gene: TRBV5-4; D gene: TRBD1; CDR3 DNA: TGTGCCAGCAGTCCTCCTCCGGGACAGGGAATCTACGAGCAGTACTTC; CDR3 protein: CASSPPPGQGIYEQYF
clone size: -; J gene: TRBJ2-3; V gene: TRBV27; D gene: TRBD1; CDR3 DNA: TGTGCCAGCAGTTTCGGGACAGGGCCAGATACGCAGTATTTT; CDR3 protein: CASSFGTGPDTQYF
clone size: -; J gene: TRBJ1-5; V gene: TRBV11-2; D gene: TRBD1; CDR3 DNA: TGTGCCAGCAACGGGACAGACAACTATCAGCCCCAGCATTTT; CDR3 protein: CASNGTDNYQPQHF
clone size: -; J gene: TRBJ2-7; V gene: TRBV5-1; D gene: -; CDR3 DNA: TGCGCCAGCAGCCTCGGGACTGGAAACTACGAGCAGTACTTC; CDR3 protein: CASSLGTGNYEQYF
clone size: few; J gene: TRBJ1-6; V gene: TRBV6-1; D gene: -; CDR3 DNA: TGTGCCAGCAGAGACTTAGGTGAACCCCTCCACTTT; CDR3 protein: CASRDLGEPLHF
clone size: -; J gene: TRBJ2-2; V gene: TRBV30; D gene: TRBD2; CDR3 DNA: TGTGCCTGGGGGGGGGTTGGCGGGGCGGCCACCGGGGAGCTGTTTTTT; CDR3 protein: CAWGGVGGAATGELFF
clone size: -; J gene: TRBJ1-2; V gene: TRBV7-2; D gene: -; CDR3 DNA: TGTGCCAGCAGCTTAGGAGGAGGCGACTATGGCTACACCTTC; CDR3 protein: CASSLGGGDYGYTF
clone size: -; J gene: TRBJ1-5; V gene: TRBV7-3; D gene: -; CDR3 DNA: TGTGCCAGCAGCAGGGGTTTTAGTCAGCCCCAGCATTTT; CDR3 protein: CASSRGFSQPQHF
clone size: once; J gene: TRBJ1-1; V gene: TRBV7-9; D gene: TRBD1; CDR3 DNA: TGTGCCAGCAGCGCGGACAGGGAGAGGACTGAAGCTTTCTTT; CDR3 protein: CASSADRERTEAFF
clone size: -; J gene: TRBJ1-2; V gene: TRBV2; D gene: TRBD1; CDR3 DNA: TGTGCCAGCAGTGAGTCGTGGGACAGCGACAACTCCCTCGAGGGCTACACCTTC; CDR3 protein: CASSESWDSDNSLEGYTF
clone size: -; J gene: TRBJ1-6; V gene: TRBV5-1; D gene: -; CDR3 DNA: TGCGCCAGCAGCTCAGGAAAAAGTGGTTCACCCCTCCACTTT; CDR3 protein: CASSSGKSGSPLHF
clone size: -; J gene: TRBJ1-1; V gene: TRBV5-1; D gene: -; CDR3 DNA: TGCGCCAGCAGCTTCACATCCACGAACACTGAAGCTTTCTTT; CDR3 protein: CASSFTSTNTEAFF
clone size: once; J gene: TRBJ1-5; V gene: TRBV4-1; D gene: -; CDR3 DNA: TGCGCCAGCAGCCAAGCTACGACAGGCGTTGGACAGCCCCAGCATTTT; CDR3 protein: CASSQATTGVGQPQHF
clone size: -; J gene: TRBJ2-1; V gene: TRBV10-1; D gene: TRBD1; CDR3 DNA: TGCGCCAGCAGCGCCGGGACAGGGGAGCAGTTCTTC; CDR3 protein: CASSAGTGEQFF
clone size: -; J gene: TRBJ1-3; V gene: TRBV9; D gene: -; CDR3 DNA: TGTGCCAGCAGCTTTGACAGGTCTCCCTCAGGAAACACCATATATTTT; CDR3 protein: CASSFDRSPSGNTIYF
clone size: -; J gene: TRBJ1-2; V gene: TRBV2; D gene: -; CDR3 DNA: TGTGCCAGCAGTCGCGACACTAACTATGGCTACACCTTC; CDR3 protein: CASSRDTNYGYTF
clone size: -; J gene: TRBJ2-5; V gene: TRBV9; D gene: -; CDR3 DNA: TGTGCCAGCAGCGTAGATTTGACCCTCGGGGAGACCCAGTACTTC; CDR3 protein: CASSVDLTLGETQYF
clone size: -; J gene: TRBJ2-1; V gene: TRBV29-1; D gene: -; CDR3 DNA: TGCAGCGTTCAAGGGACTCGCTTAAACAATGAGCAGTTCTTC; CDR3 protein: CSVQGTRLNNEQFF
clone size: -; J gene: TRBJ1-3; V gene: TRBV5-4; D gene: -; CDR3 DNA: TGTGCCAGCAGCTCCCCGGACCCAACGGGAGACACCATATATTTT; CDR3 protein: CASSSPDPTGDTIYF
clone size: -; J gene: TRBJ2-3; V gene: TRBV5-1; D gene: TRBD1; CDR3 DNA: TGCGCCAGCAGCAAGCAGGGGGCTTTCAGGGATACGCAGTATTTT; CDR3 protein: CASSKQGAFRDTQYF
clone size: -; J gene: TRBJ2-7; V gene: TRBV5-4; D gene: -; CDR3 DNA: TGTGCCAGCAGTTTGGACACCGAGGACGAGCAGTACTTC; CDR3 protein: CASSLDTEDEQYF
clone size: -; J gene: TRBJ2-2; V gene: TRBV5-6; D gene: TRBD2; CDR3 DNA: TGTGCCAGCAGCTTGGGGGGCGGGGGGCTGAACACCGGGGAGCTGTTTTTT; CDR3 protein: CASSLGGGGLNTGELFF
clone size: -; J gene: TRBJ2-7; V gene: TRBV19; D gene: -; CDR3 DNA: TGTGCCAGTAGTAGTAAGTCAGGGCGGCACTTC; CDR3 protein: CASSSKSGRHF
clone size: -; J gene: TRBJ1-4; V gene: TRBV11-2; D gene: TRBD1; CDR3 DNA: TGTGCCAGCAGCTGGGACAGGGGGCACGAAAAACTGTTTTTT; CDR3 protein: CASSWDRGHEKLFF
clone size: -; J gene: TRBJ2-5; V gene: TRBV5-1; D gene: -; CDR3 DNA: TGCGCCAGCAGCTTGGCGCAAGAGACCCAGTACTTC; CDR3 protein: CASSLAQETQYF
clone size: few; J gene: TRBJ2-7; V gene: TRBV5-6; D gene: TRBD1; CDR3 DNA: TGTGCCAGCAGCCGGTTAGGGACAGAGTACTACGAGCAGTACTTC; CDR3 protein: CASSRLGTEYYEQYF
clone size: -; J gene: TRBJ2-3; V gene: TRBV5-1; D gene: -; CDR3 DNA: TGCGCCAGCAGCTTGTCGGTAACTAGCACAGATACGCAGTATTTT; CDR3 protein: CASSLSVTSTDTQYF
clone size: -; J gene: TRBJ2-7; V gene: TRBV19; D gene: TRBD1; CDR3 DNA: TGTGCCAGTAGTGGAGGGACAGGGCGTGAGCAGTACTTC; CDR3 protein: CASSGGTGREQYF
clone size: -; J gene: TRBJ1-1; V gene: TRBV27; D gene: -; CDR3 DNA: TGTGCCAGCAGTCCCTGGACAGCTGTGGGAGCTTTCTTT; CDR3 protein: CASSPWTAVGAFF
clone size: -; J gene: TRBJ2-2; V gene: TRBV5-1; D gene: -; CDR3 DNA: TGCGCCAGCAGCTTGGGGGCGAACACCGGGGAGCTATTTTTT; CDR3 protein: CASSLGANTGELFF
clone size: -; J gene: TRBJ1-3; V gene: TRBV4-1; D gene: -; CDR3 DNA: TGCGCCAGCAGTTCTGGGCCGACCTCTGGAAACACCATATATTTT; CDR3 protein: CASSSGPTSGNTIYF
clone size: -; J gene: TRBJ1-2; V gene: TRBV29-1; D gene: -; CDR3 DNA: TGCAGCGTTGATGAGATCCCCCCCAAGTGGGGCTACACCTTC; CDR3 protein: CSVDEIPPKWGYTF
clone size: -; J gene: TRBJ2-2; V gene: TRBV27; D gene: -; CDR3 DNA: TGTGCCAGCAGCCACGGTGCCCCCTTTGGGAACACCGGGGAGCTGTTTTTT; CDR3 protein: CASSHGAPFGNTGELFF
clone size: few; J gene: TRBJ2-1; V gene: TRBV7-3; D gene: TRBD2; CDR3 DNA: TGTGCCAGCAGCTCACTAGCGGGGGGCTACAATGAGCAGTTCTTC; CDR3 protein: CASSSLAGGYNEQFF